Shown below are 12 T cell receptor beta chains from a single sample sequenced in a study of cytomegalovirus exposure and HLA in healthy donors. The PCR made use of 60 Vbeta and 13 Jbeta primers. Sequencing was performed with immunoSEQ multiplex PCR; in TCRdb, only in-frame clones are kept and a portion is missing. The sample has hundreds of thousands of clones; approximately 90% are singletons. Input material: PBMCs. The receptors derive from a woman aged 18-30 years in good health and CMV-seronegative.

The chain is built from TRBV7-9 and TRBJ2-2; D gene unclear. This CDR3 contains 15 residues. Trimming removed 5 bases at V and 5 bases at J, with 15 bases between. CDR1 is SEHNR, CDR2 FQNEAQ, per germline (reference sequence). The chain's CDR3 is CASSPPDHDTGELFF. CDR3 DNA: TGTGCCAGCAGCCCCCCAGATCATGATACCGGGGAGCTGTTTTTT.

This chain links TRBV11-3 with TRBJ1-1, with no clear D. The germline CDR1 and CDR2 sequences are SGHNT and YENEEA. The CDR3 is 13 amino acids. V was pared by 1 base and J by 1 base, with 4 bases between. This chain's CDR3 is CASSLVQNTEAFF. The CDR3 coding sequence is TGTGCCAGCAGCTTAGTACAGAACACTGAAGCTTTCTTT.

V is TRBV5-6 and J is TRBJ2-7, with a weak D call TRBD2 (5 bases). Trimming stripped 1 base from V and 0 bases from J, with 14 bases between. The CDR3 is 16 amino acids. Germline V lookup: CDR1 SGHDT, CDR2 YYEEEE. The CDR3 is CASSLPDRDPSYEQYF. CDR3 in DNA: TGTGCCAGCAGCTTGCCAGACCGGGATCCCTCCTACGAGCAGTACTTC.

The chain links TRBV5-4 to TRBJ1-2, with D possibly being TRBD1 (5 bases). This CDR3 has 17 residues. Between the trimmed V and J ends, which lost 0 bases and 4 bases, there was a span of 19 bases. From germline, CDR1 is SGHNT and CDR2 YYREEE (reference sequence). In DNA form, the CDR3 reads TGTGCCAGCAGCTTGGGGATGGGAATAAGGGGTATCTATGGCTACACCTTC. This gives the protein CASSLGMGIRGIYGYTF.

This sequence joins TRBV18 and TRBJ1-1; D remains ambiguous. Trimming pared 1 base from V and 1 base from J, leaving 7 bases between. CDR3 length: 14 residues. Germline CDR1 KGHSH, CDR2 LQKENI. Here the CDR3 DNA reads TGTGCCAGCTCACCACAAAATCGGAACACTGAAGCTTTCTTT. This sequence encodes CASSPQNRNTEAFF. The whole variable domain, remainder taken from reference TRBV18 and TRBJ1-1, is NAGVMQNPRHLVRRRGQEARLRCSPMKGHSHVYWYRQLPEEGLKFMVYLQKENIIDESGMPKERFSAEFPKEGPSILRIQQVVRGDSAAYFCASSPQNRNTEAFFGQGTRLTVV.

On this clone itself: At one end, the junction sequence differs from germline, possibly due to a read error. The J gene is TRBJ1-2, the V gene TRBV5-5; the D is unclear. In germline, CDR1 is SGHKS, CDR2 YYEKEE (reference sequence). CDR3 length: 14 amino acids. DNA of the CDR3: TGTGTCAGCAGCTTCGTAGTCCTCCCCGGTGGCTACACCTTC. As protein: CVSSFVVLPGGYTF.

The V call is TRBV7-2, the J call TRBJ2-7, with TRBD2 matching over 10 bases. Germline lookup yields CDR1 SGHTA and CDR2 FQGNSA. The J segment lost 4 bases and the V segment lost 5 bases, leaving 8 bases of the junction unmatched. The CDR3 runs to 15 residues. CDR3 nucleotides: TGTGCCAGCAGCCCCACAGCGGGGGGGAGATACGAGCAGTACTTC. This sequence encodes CASSPTAGGRYEQYF.

This chain uses TRBV7-9 with TRBJ2-1; 11 bases map to TRBD2. The CDR3 extends over 17 amino acids. The germline V gene encodes CDR1 SEHNR and CDR2 FQNEAQ (reference sequence). V dropped 4 bases and J dropped 2; count of bases not matched to a gene: 7. The CDR3 bases are TGTGCCAGCAGCTACATTAGCGGGGGGGCCGCCTACAATGAGCAGTTCTTC. Amino acids: CASSYISGGAAYNEQFF.

This clone came up once. The chain has TRBV7-3 and TRBJ2-2; 11 nucleotides agree with TRBD1. In germline, CDR1 is SGHTA, CDR2 FQGTGA. J was trimmed by 2 bases and V by 5 bases; bases with no gene match: 4. The CDR3 spans 16 residues. The CDR3 is CASSLGQGANTGELFF. CDR3 nucleotide sequence: TGTGCCAGCAGCCTCGGACAGGGGGCAAACACCGGGGAGCTGTTTTTT.

The rearrangement links TRBV27 to TRBJ1-6; 8 nucleotides align to TRBD1. The CDR3 spans 15 residues. V shed 5 bases, J shed 1 base, and the junction held 1 base outside the gene matches. Germline V gene data show CDR1 as MNHEY and CDR2 as SMNVEV (reference sequence). The DNA of the CDR3 is TGTGCCAGCAGTCAGGGGGCGTCCTATAATTCACCCCTCCACTTT. This gives the protein CASSQGASYNSPLHF.

V is TRBV29-1 and J is TRBJ1-1; D not certain. Germline V lookup: CDR1 SQVTM, CDR2 ANQGSEA. V was clipped by 6 bases and J by 1 base, with 6 bases between them. The CDR3 is 11 amino acids. The DNA for the CDR3 is TGCAGCGTCCGGGGGAACACTGAAGCTTTCTTT. Amino acid sequence: CSVRGNTEAFF. The variable domain in full, completed from reference TRBV29-1 and TRBJ1-1, reads SAVISQKPSRDICQRGTSLTIQCQVDSQVTMMFWYRQQPGQSLTLIATANQGSEATYESGFVIDKFPISRPNLTFSTLTVSNMSPEDSSIYLCSVRGNTEAFFGQGTRLTVV.

V gene TRBV5-3 combines with J gene TRBJ2-1; 12 nucleotides align to TRBD1. TRBV5-3 is known as an ORF, though its function is uncertain. The CDR3 is 16 residues long. The J segment lost 12 bases and the V segment lost 5 bases, leaving 15 bases of the junction unmatched. The CDR3 nucleotides are TGTGCCAGAAGATATCCGGGACAGGGGGCAAAAGGTGGGCAGTTCTTC. Amino acid sequence: CARRYPGQGAKGGQFF.